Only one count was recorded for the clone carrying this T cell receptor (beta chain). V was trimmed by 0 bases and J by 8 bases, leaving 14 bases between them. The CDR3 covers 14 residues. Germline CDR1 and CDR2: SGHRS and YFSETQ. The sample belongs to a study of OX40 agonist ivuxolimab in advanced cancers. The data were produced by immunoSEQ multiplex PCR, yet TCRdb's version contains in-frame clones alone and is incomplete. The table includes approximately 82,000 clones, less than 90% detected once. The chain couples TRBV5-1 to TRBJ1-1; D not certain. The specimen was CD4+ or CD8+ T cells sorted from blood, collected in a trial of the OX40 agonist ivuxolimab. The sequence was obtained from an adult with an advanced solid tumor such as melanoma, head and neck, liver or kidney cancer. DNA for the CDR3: TGCGCCAGCAGCTTGGTATCGGGGTCTAAGGAAGCTTTCTTT. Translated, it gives CASSLVSGSKEAFF.